These 27 T cell receptor beta chains came from one sample sequenced in a study of T cells in Graves' hyperthyroidism and ophthalmopathy (dated by TCRdb to the late 2010s). Library prep was done by multiplex PCR. Instrument used: Illumina HiSeq 2000. The TCR beta CDR3 regions were amplified from the RNA transcripts. A first-round RT-PCR of the TCR CDR3 used the HTBI primer set with the Qiagen OneStep RT-PCR kit. The public reads were run again by TCRdb, first through fastp at Q25 and then through MiXCR, and only productive beta chains were kept. Rows with a matching CDR3 protein are joined into one entry that keeps the most common DNA and genes. The sample table contains around 690,000 distinct CDR3 sequences; only one count was recorded for 15% to 20% of them. In total, the top ten clones hold 15% to 19% of the sample. The sequenced material came from blood. These receptors were collected from a middle-aged man with Graves' hyperthyroidism.

The chain combines TRBV9 with TRBJ2-1, with D perhaps matching TRBD2 (5 bases). V was shortened by 6 bases and J by 9 bases, with 13 bases between the two germline ends. CDR1 and CDR2 (germline): SGDLS, YYNGEE. The CDR3 is made up of 12 amino acids. The CDR3 loop reads CASNREGGEQFF. The CDR3 DNA follows: TGTGCCAGCAACAGAGAGGGCGGTGAGCAGTTCTTC.

This clonotype has at least ten counts. The chain uses TRBV27 and TRBJ1-2; TRBD1 might be the D (5 bases). V dropped 5 bases and J dropped 3 bases, with 19 bases sitting between them. The CDR3 covers 16 residues. Germline assignment: CDR1 MNHEY and CDR2 SMNVEV (reference sequence). The DNA for the CDR3 is TGTGCCAGCAGTCACGTAAGACAGTCCCCGGACTATGGCTACACCTTC. Its protein product is CASSHVRQSPDYGYTF.

This clonotype came up many times. This chain uses TRBV28 with TRBJ1-1, with D uncertain. Germline CDR1 is MDHEN and CDR2 is SYDVKM. Between the trimmed V and J ends, which lost 2 bases and 3 bases, there was a span of 13 bases. This CDR3 is 15 amino acids long. In DNA, the CDR3 is TGTGCCAGCAGTTTAAGTTGGGGAGGAGACACTGAAGCTTTCTTT. Translated, it gives CASSLSWGGDTEAFF.

This clonotype came up a few times. V is TRBV20-1 and J is TRBJ1-2, with TRBD1 identical over 8 bases. The CDR3 consists of 16 residues. The V gene's germline CDR1 is DFQATT and CDR2 SNEGSKA (reference sequence). Unmatched junction bases numbered 13, after V lost 0 bases and J lost 7 bases. The CDR3, as DNA: TGCAGTGCTAGAGATCCTAGGGACAGGCTGGGTGGTGGCTACACCTTC. Its translation is CSARDPRDRLGGGYTF.

This clonotype was observed at least ten times. The CDR3 reads CASSLKRPGSRYEKLFF. In DNA, the CDR3 is TGTGCCAGCAGTTTAAAGCGCCCAGGGTCCCGCTATGAAAAACTGTTTTTT. The chain recombines TRBV12-3 or TRBV12-4 with TRBJ1-4; TRBD1 is a possible D gene (5 bases). V shed 2 bases and J shed 6 bases, with 19 bases lying between them. The CDR3 has 17 amino acids.

This clonotype has ten or more counts. The genes are TRBV28 and TRBJ2-7; TRBD2 matches at 7 bases. V was pared by 3 bases and J by 3 bases, with 5 bases of the junction left unmatched. The length of the CDR3 is 14 residues. From germline, CDR1 is MDHEN and CDR2 SYDVKM. CDR3 nucleotide sequence: TGTGCCAGCAGTTTCACGGGGGGATTCTACGAGCAGTACTTC. Residues: CASSFTGGFYEQYF.

This clonotype was seen many times. The rearrangement links TRBV2 to TRBJ2-2, with D perhaps TRBD1 (5 bases). This CDR3 is built from 15 residues. The V end was cut by 4 bases, the J end by 0 bases, with 9 bases between. Germline loops: CDR1 SNHLY, CDR2 FYNNEI. CDR3 bases: TGTGCCAGCAGTGCCCTACAGGCGAACACCGGGGAGCTGTTTTTT. Encoded protein: CASSALQANTGELFF.

This clonotype was picked up a small number of times. The chain uses TRBV3-1 and TRBJ2-1; tentative D call: TRBD2 (6 bases). V was shortened by 1 base and J by 9 bases, with 19 bases between the two germline ends. Germline V gives CDR1 LGHDT, CDR2 YNNKEL (reference sequence). The length of the CDR3 is 16 residues. This CDR3 reads CASSQGLSGRLGEQFF. CDR3 nucleotide sequence: TGTGCCAGCAGCCAAGGTCTTAGCGGTCGTTTAGGTGAGCAGTTCTTC.

This clonotype has more than one count but fewer than ten. This rearrangement joins TRBV18 to TRBJ2-1; 9 positions match TRBD2. This CDR3 is built from 16 residues. Germline CDR1 KGHSH, CDR2 LQKENI. The J segment lost 7 bases and the V segment lost 5 bases, leaving 12 bases of the junction unmatched. DNA for the CDR3: TGTGCCAGCTCAGACCAGTTAGCGGGAGCTTCGAATGAGCAGTTCTTC. Encoded protein: CASSDQLAGASNEQFF.

Ten or more counts support this clonotype. The chain couples TRBV12-3 or TRBV12-4 to TRBJ2-3; either TRBD1 or TRBD2 may fit D (5 bases each). The CDR3 runs 14 residues. Trimming stripped 6 bases from V and 1 base from J, with 11 bases between. The CDR3, as DNA: TGTGCCAGCAGCCGAGGGGCTCGCACAGATACGCAGTATTTT. This sequence encodes CASSRGARTDTQYF.

This clonotype was found a few times. V gene TRBV7-3 combines with J gene TRBJ2-2; D may be TRBD2 (5 bases). CDR3 length: 15 amino acids. Between the trimmed V and J ends, which lost 1 base and 4 bases, there was a span of 10 bases. Germline CDR1 reads SGHTA; CDR2 reads FQGTGA. The CDR3 loop is CASSLIAQATGELFF. The CDR3 DNA is TGTGCCAGCAGCTTAATAGCGCAGGCCACCGGGGAGCTGTTTTTT. Filled out from reference TRBV7-3 and TRBJ2-2, the complete variable domain reads GAGVSQTPSNKVTEKGKYVELRCDPISGHTALYWYRQSLGQGPEFLIYFQGTGAADDSGLPNDRFFAVRPEGSVSTLKIQRTERGDSAVYLCASSLIAQATGELFFGEGSRLTVL.

The chain combines TRBV30 with TRBJ2-5, with 8 bases identical to TRBD1. CDR3 length: 16 amino acids. CDR1 and CDR2 (germline): GTSNPN, SVGIG (reference sequence). With V trimmed by 4 bases and J by 3 bases, 13 bases remained unmatched. For the CDR3, the DNA is TGTGCCTGGACTCGGCTAAGACAGACAGGGGAAGAGACCCAGTACTTC. The encoded protein is CAWTRLRQTGEETQYF.

This clonotype came up many times. The chain employs TRBV29-1 and TRBJ2-1; TRBD2 agrees at 12 bases. After removal of 5 bases from V and 3 bases from J, the junction contained 8 bases not matched to a gene. The length of the CDR3 is 16 residues. CDR1 SQVTM and CDR2 ANQGSEA come from the germline V gene. The CDR3 DNA sequence: TGCAGCGTTCACTCCCGACTAGCGGGAGACTACAATGAGCAGTTCTTC. Translation gives CSVHSRLAGDYNEQFF.

This clonotype was recorded many times. The rearrangement uses TRBV12-3 or TRBV12-4 and TRBJ2-7; the D gene is possibly TRBD1 (5 bases). This CDR3 spans 15 amino acids. V lost 7 bases and J 3 bases, leaving 19 bases between the germline ends. CDR3 amino acids: CASILGLIPIYEQYF. The CDR3 DNA reads as TGTGCCAGCATATTGGGGCTAATTCCCATCTACGAGCAGTACTTC.

The V gene is TRBV12-3 or TRBV12-4, the J gene TRBJ1-4; 7 nucleotides line up with TRBD1. V was clipped by 4 bases and J by 10 bases; unmatched bases: 12. The CDR3 is 15 residues long. The CDR3 spells CASSSTNRGYGKLFF. The CDR3 DNA reads TGTGCCAGCAGTTCAACGAACAGGGGATATGGAAAACTGTTTTTT.

This clonotype was found many times. V usage is TRBV2 and J usage is TRBJ2-7; no firm D call. CDR3 length equals 14 residues. The germline gives CDR1 SNHLY, CDR2 FYNNEI. Deletions cut 4 bases from V and 3 bases from J, with 13 bases between. The CDR3 DNA follows: TGTGCCAGCAGTGTAATCTTCGGCCTCTACGAGCAGTACTTC. It specifies CASSVIFGLYEQYF.

At least ten counts were recorded for this clonotype. J is TRBJ1-1 and V is TRBV29-1; D unclear. The CDR3 extends over 11 amino acids. Germline V gene lookup returns CDR1 SQVTM and CDR2 ANQGSEA. Deletions cut 4 bases from V and 1 base from J, with 4 bases between. The CDR3 here is CSVGWNTEAFF. CDR3 bases: TGCAGCGTTGGGTGGAACACTGAAGCTTTCTTT. Using reference TRBV29-1 and TRBJ1-1 for the parts outside the CDR3, the full variable domain is SAVISQKPSRDICQRGTSLTIQCQVDSQVTMMFWYRQQPGQSLTLIATANQGSEATYESGFVIDKFPISRPNLTFSTLTVSNMSPEDSSIYLCSVGWNTEAFFGQGTRLTVV.

V usage is TRBV28 and J usage is TRBJ2-2, with D maybe TRBD2 (7 bases). There are 16 residues in the CDR3. CDR1 and CDR2 (germline): MDHEN, SYDVKM. Trimming cost V 3 bases and J 7 bases, with 18 bases left between them. The CDR3 loop is CASSFGVGGAVGELFF. The CDR3 DNA follows: TGTGCCAGCAGTTTCGGCGTAGGGGGGGCCGTCGGGGAGCTGTTTTTT.

This clonotype was counted a single time. The rearrangement links TRBV9 to TRBJ2-5, with a possible D match to TRBD1 (6 bases). CDR1 and CDR2 (germline): SGDLS, YYNGEE. This CDR3 comprises 14 residues. V gave up 5 bases and J gave up 5 bases, with 16 bases separating them. The CDR3 coding sequence is TGTGCCAGCAGTAGGGGGTCCGGTGGGGAGACCCAGTACTTC. Residues: CASSRGSGGETQYF.

This clonotype was seen repeatedly, ten times or more. The chain uses TRBV7-3 and TRBJ2-2; TRBD2 is a possible D gene (5 bases). The CDR3 covers 14 residues. Germline assignment: CDR1 SGHTA and CDR2 FQGTGA. The ends were cut back, 5 bases at V and 7 bases at J, with 14 bases in the middle. The CDR3 protein is CASSQFGIGGELFF. Here the CDR3 DNA reads TGTGCCAGCAGCCAATTCGGGATTGGCGGGGAGCTGTTTTTT.

This clonotype was seen more than once but under ten times. The chain recombines TRBV6-1 with TRBJ2-1; TRBD2 agrees at 7 bases. This CDR3 has 14 amino acids. J lost 4 bases, V lost 5 bases, and 5 bases had no gene match. The germline CDR1 and CDR2 sequences are MNHNS and SASEGT. The CDR3 coding sequence is TGTGCCAGCAGTTTGAAGCGGGAATACAATGAGCAGTTCTTC. This sequence encodes CASSLKREYNEQFF.

This clonotype turned up a few times. V is TRBV6-2 or TRBV6-3 and J is TRBJ2-1; TRBD2 aligns across 9 bases. V was clipped by 5 bases and J by 7 bases; unmatched bases: 12. The length of the CDR3 is 16 residues. Germline CDR1 and CDR2: MNHEY and SVGEGT. The CDR3 reads CASSALAGGVGNEQFF. The DNA of the CDR3 is TGTGCCAGCAGTGCACTAGCGGGCGGTGTTGGAAATGAGCAGTTCTTC.

This clonotype has ten or more counts. This chain connects TRBV2 to TRBJ2-1; 13 nucleotides match TRBD2. This CDR3 is built from 16 residues. Germline V CDR1 and CDR2: SNHLY, FYNNEI. The V gene end was trimmed by 6 bases and the J gene end by 0 bases; junction bases not matched to a gene: 2. The CDR3 DNA follows: TGTGCCAGCAGAGGGACTAGCGGGAACTCCTACAATGAGCAGTTCTTC. This codes for CASRGTSGNSYNEQFF.

In this sample, this clonotype turned up a few times. This sequence joins TRBV9 and TRBJ2-5, with 10 positions matching TRBD2. The germline CDR1 and CDR2 sequences are SGDLS and YYNGEE. V shed 4 bases and J 0 bases; nucleotides not matched to a gene: 6. This CDR3 has 16 residues. CDR3 nucleotide sequence: TGTGCCAGCAGCCCGGGACTAGCGCCTTACCAAGAGACCCAGTACTTC. Translating gives CASSPGLAPYQETQYF.

This clonotype was seen a handful of times. V gene TRBV20-1 combines with J gene TRBJ1-1, with D maybe TRBD1 (5 bases). CDR3 length: 15 residues. The V end lost 3 bases, the J end lost 5 bases, and 19 bases lay between the germline ends. The V gene's germline CDR1 is DFQATT and CDR2 SNEGSKA (reference sequence). The CDR3 here is CSARARDGGWTEAFF. The CDR3 nucleotides are TGCAGTGCTAGGGCCCGGGACGGAGGTTGGACTGAAGCTTTCTTT.

This clonotype was counted ten times or more. J is TRBJ2-3 and V is TRBV27; TRBD2 agrees at 9 bases. This CDR3 region has 15 residues. The V and J ends lost 3 bases and 7 bases, in that order; junction bases with no gene match: 8. The germline V gene has CDR1 MNHEY and CDR2 SMNVEV (reference sequence). Here the CDR3 DNA reads TGTGCCAGCAGTTTGGTAGCGGGAGTACGACATACGCAGTATTTT. Amino acid sequence: CASSLVAGVRHTQYF.

The rearrangement uses TRBV5-5 and TRBJ2-1, with D maybe TRBD2 (5 bases). The CDR3 consists of 15 residues. The germline CDR1 and CDR2 sequences are SGHKS and YYEKEE (reference sequence). V gave up 3 bases and J gave up 3 bases, with 13 bases separating them. The CDR3 nucleotides are TGTGCCAGCAGCTCCCTGGGAGCAAACTACAATGAGCAGTTCTTC. Its protein product is CASSSLGANYNEQFF.